One and the same sample provided the 32 T cell receptor beta chains below, sequenced in a study of T cells in Graves' hyperthyroidism and ophthalmopathy. Amplified TCR beta CDR3 regions derived from RNA transcripts. A first-round RT-PCR of the TCR CDR3 used the HTBI primer set. Each CDR3 protein gets one entry after TCRdb re-called the multiplex PCR reads with MiXCR. The table includes roughly 100,000 distinct CDR3 sequences, about half detected once. The sequenced sample was blood. These receptors were obtained from a man aged 40-55 years with Graves' hyperthyroidism.

This clonotype is a singleton in its sample. At one end the junction does not follow the germline gene, possibly because of a read error. This chain uses TRBV2 with TRBJ1-6; D is unclear. CDR3 length: 14 amino acids. CDR1 and CDR2 (germline): SNHLY, FYNNEI. This CDR3 is CASSELAYNPPPHF. The CDR3 DNA reads as TGTGCCAGCAGTGAATTAGCTTATAATCCACCCCCCCACTTT.

V is TRBV12-3 or TRBV12-4 and J is TRBJ2-1, with a tentative D call TRBD1 (6 bases). This CDR3 is built from 14 residues. Trimming left V 5 bases short and J 3 bases short, with 11 bases between. CDR3 protein: CASSPQGFYNEQFF. For the CDR3, the DNA is TGTGCCAGCAGTCCCCAGGGGTTCTACAATGAGCAGTTCTTC.

J is TRBJ2-2 and V is TRBV5-1; D gene unclear. The CDR3 is 11 amino acids. Germline assignment: CDR1 SGHRS and CDR2 YFSETQ. Trimming stripped 0 bases from V and 9 bases from J, with 3 bases between. The CDR3 DNA follows: TGCGCCAGCAGCTTGGCCCGGGAGCTGTTTTTT. Its protein product is CASSLARELFF.

The genes are TRBV7-3 and TRBJ2-7; 12 bases align to TRBD2. The CDR3 covers 18 residues. Germline V CDR1 and CDR2: SGHTA, FQGTGA. Losses at the gene ends were 5 bases for V and 2 bases for J; bases not matched to a gene: 13. In DNA form, the CDR3 reads TGTGCCAGCAGCCTACCGACTAGCGGGAGAGGTTTGCCCTACGAGCAGTACTTC. Its translation is CASSLPTSGRGLPYEQYF.

About this clonotype itself: It may be a read error: a sequence one base away is much more abundant. The CDR3 does not close with the conserved phenylalanine or tryptophan, likely indicating a read error. V usage is TRBV11-2 and J usage is TRBJ2-5, with a tentative D call TRBD2 (7 bases). CDR3 size: 12 residues. V was shortened by 5 bases and J by 9 bases, with 13 bases between the two germline ends. Germline V gene data show CDR1 as SGHAT and CDR2 as FQNNGV. The CDR3 sequence is CASSQGGGAQYL. CDR3 coding DNA: TGTGCCAGCAGCCAAGGAGGGGGGGCCCAGTACCTC.

This clonotype was detected ten times or more. The chain couples TRBV6-2 or TRBV6-3 to TRBJ2-7; 7 bases fit TRBD2. Losses at the gene ends were 2 bases for V and 3 bases for J; bases not matched to a gene: 4. The CDR3 runs to 14 residues. Germline CDR1 reads MNHEY; CDR2 reads SVGEGT. CDR3 DNA sequence: TGTGCCAGCAGTTACGGCGGGAGTCTCTACGAGCAGTACTTC. Translation: CASSYGGSLYEQYF.

This clonotype was recorded many times. V usage is TRBV5-6 and J usage is TRBJ1-2, with D maybe TRBD1 (5 bases). Germline CDR1 is SGHDT and CDR2 is YYEEEE. This CDR3 contains 14 residues. Deletions cut 3 bases from V and 2 bases from J, with 11 bases between. The CDR3 DNA reads as TGTGCCAGCAGCTCGGGGGGTAACAACTATGGCTACACCTTC. Protein: CASSSGGNNYGYTF.

This clonotype showed up just once. Being one base from a much bigger clone, this may be a read error. Given the absence of the conserved phenylalanine or tryptophan at the CDR3 end, a read error is likely. In DNA, the CDR3 is TGTGCCAGCAGCCAAGAAGGTGGGGGAAACACTGAAGCTTTCTTG. This sequence encodes CASSQEGGGNTEAFL. The V call is TRBV7-9, the J call TRBJ1-1; maybe TRBD1 (5 bases). With 5 bases removed from V and 2 bases from J, the gap between germline ends came to 15 bases. Germline lookup yields CDR1 SEHNR and CDR2 FQNEAQ (reference sequence). The CDR3 is 15 residues long.

The chain is built from TRBV7-9 and TRBJ2-7; the D gene is possibly TRBD2 (5 bases). The CDR3 totals 12 residues. V was cut by 5 bases and J by 4 bases, with 9 bases left in between. Looked up from germline, CDR1 is SEHNR and CDR2 is FQNEAQ (reference sequence). The DNA of the CDR3 is TGTGCCAGCAGCCAAGGAGGATACGAGCAGTACTTC. Translated, it gives CASSQGGYEQYF.

The chain employs TRBV7-2 and TRBJ2-1; TRBD2 is a possible D gene (7 bases). Per the germline V gene, CDR1 is SGHTA and CDR2 is FQGNSA. Trimming removed 5 bases from V and 0 bases from J, with 14 bases in between. The CDR3 is 16 amino acids. The CDR3 region has the DNA TGTGCCAGCAGCCAGGAAGGGGGGGGCTCCTACAATGAGCAGTTCTTC. Translation: CASSQEGGGSYNEQFF.

In its sample, this clonotype was seen many times. V usage is TRBV6-5 and J usage is TRBJ1-3; D is possibly TRBD1 (5 bases). V was clipped by 2 bases and J by 4 bases, with 12 bases between them. The CDR3 has 15 residues. Looked up from germline, CDR1 is MNHEY and CDR2 is SVGAGI. The CDR3 sequence is CASSYGGPSGNTIYF. In DNA, the CDR3 is TGTGCCAGCAGTTACGGGGGACCGTCAGGAAACACCATATATTTT.

The chain combines TRBV29-1 with TRBJ2-1; D possibly corresponds to TRBD1 (6 bases). Germline assignment: CDR1 SQVTM and CDR2 ANQGSEA. V was pared by 8 bases and J by 5 bases, with 22 bases between. The CDR3 sequence is 15 residues long. The CDR3 spells CSSDPGTQGHNEQFF. DNA of the CDR3: TGCAGCAGTGACCCGGGGACCCAGGGGCACAATGAGCAGTTCTTC.

V usage is TRBV20-1 and J usage is TRBJ2-1; possible D gene TRBD2, 5 bases. V was shortened by 0 bases and J by 6 bases, with 12 bases between the two germline ends. CDR3 length: 14 residues. Per germline, CDR1 DFQATT and CDR2 SNEGSKA (reference sequence). CDR3 protein: CSARDRGIGNEQFF. CDR3 in DNA: TGCAGTGCTAGAGATCGGGGTATCGGCAATGAGCAGTTCTTC.

On this clonotype: This may come from a read error, since a much larger clone is one base off. V usage is TRBV10-3 and J usage is TRBJ2-1, with D hard to call. The germline gives CDR1 ENHRY, CDR2 SYGVKD. The length of the CDR3 is 14 residues. The CDR3 DNA reads TGTGCCAGCAGCCCCGGCAGGTCCTACAATGAGCAGCTCTTC. Amino acid sequence: CASSPGRSYNEQLF.

The chain employs TRBV2 and TRBJ1-2; TRBD1 matches 8 bases. The CDR3 is made up of 12 amino acids. Germline CDR1 SNHLY, CDR2 FYNNEI. V shed 5 bases, J shed 8 bases, and the junction held 4 bases outside the gene matches. CDR3 DNA sequence: TGTGCCAGCAGTTCCAGGGGGCTGGGCTACACCTTC. Protein product: CASSSRGLGYTF.

J is TRBJ2-1 and V is TRBV29-1; TRBD2 agrees at 7 bases. The CDR3 contains 15 residues. V trimming: 2 bases; J trimming: 2 bases; junction bases outside the gene matches: 6. CDR1 SQVTM and CDR2 ANQGSEA come from the germline V gene. CDR3 amino acids: CSVEWASGPYNEQFF. The CDR3 DNA sequence: TGCAGCGTTGAATGGGCTAGCGGACCCTACAATGAGCAGTTCTTC.

This clonotype showed up many times. This chain links TRBV4-1 with TRBJ1-1, with D maybe TRBD1 (6 bases). CDR1 is MGHRA and CDR2 is YSYEKL in the germline V gene. CDR3 length equals 15 residues. V was cut by 2 bases and J by 3 bases, with 13 bases left in between. CDR3 sequence: CASSQTGPSDTEAFF. Written as DNA, the CDR3 is TGCGCCAGCAGCCAAACAGGGCCCAGTGACACTGAAGCTTTCTTT.

This clonotype was detected many times. This chain links TRBV6-5 with TRBJ2-2; maybe TRBD1 (5 bases). V lost 6 bases and J lost 6, with 11 bases in between. This CDR3 has 13 amino acids. Germline values: CDR1 MNHEY, CDR2 SVGAGI. DNA of the CDR3: TGTGCCAGCAGGGCTACAGGTGCCGGGGAGCTGTTTTTT. The encoded protein is CASRATGAGELFF.

For this clonotype: The CDR3 does not close with the conserved phenylalanine or tryptophan, likely indicating a read error. It is unclear where the CDR3 begins or ends on the DNA, so no DNA is shown, and the CDR3 is as TCRdb lists it. The chain is built from TRBV7-9 and TRBJ1-6. Termini included, the CDR3 measures 10 amino acids. In germline, CDR1 is SEHNR, CDR2 FQNEAQ (reference sequence). CDR3 protein: CASSLWMGGV.

The table lists this clonotype with many counts. The rearrangement uses TRBV28 and TRBJ2-7, with 8 bases fitting TRBD2. V lost 11 bases and J lost 7; bases outside the gene matches: 7. There are 11 residues in the CDR3. Per the germline V gene, CDR1 is MDHEN and CDR2 is SYDVKM. CDR3 sequence: CASSGRVEQYF. Written as DNA, the CDR3 is TGTGCCTCGAGCGGGAGAGTTGAGCAGTACTTC.

This clonotype was counted ten times or more. The chain carries TRBV20-1 and TRBJ1-1; D not certain. This CDR3 has 13 residues. Germline assignment: CDR1 DFQATT and CDR2 SNEGSKA (reference sequence). The ends were cut back, 0 bases at V and 2 bases at J, with 7 bases in the middle. The CDR3 is CSARDSPNTEAFF. CDR3 bases: TGCAGTGCTAGAGATTCCCCAAACACTGAAGCTTTCTTT.

This clonotype was counted many times. DNA for the CDR3: TGCAGTGCTAGAGTTCGGGGCTACAATGAGCAGTTCTTC. Protein product: CSARVRGYNEQFF. The chain is built from TRBV20-1 and TRBJ2-1; tentative D call: TRBD2 (5 bases). Between the trimmed V and J ends, which lost 1 base and 3 bases, there was a span of 7 bases. Germline assignment: CDR1 DFQATT and CDR2 SNEGSKA (reference sequence). This CDR3 is 13 amino acids long.

The V gene is TRBV7-3, the J gene TRBJ2-1; 8 positions agree with TRBD2. V lost 2 bases and J lost 8; bases outside the gene matches: 5. The germline V gene encodes CDR1 SGHTA and CDR2 FQGTGA. This CDR3 contains 14 residues. The CDR3 DNA reads TGTGCCAGCAGCTTAGCCGGGGGGGCCGATGAGCAGTTCTTC. Encoded protein: CASSLAGGADEQFF.

A word on this clonotype: An end of the junction does not agree with germline; a read error may underlie this. The chain employs TRBV7-2 and TRBJ1-1; D possibly corresponds to TRBD1 (5 bases). Per germline, CDR1 SGHTA and CDR2 FQGNSA. The CDR3 is made up of 15 amino acids. CDR3 protein: CASSLQTGLNAEAFF. The CDR3 DNA sequence: TGTGCCAGCAGCTTGCAAACAGGCCTGAACGCTGAGGCTTTCTTT.

The chain uses TRBV9 and TRBJ2-5, with a possible D match to TRBD2 (5 bases). Deletions cut 3 bases from V and 4 bases from J, with 7 bases between. Germline assignment: CDR1 SGDLS and CDR2 YYNGEE. The CDR3 loop spans 12 amino acids. CDR3 sequence reads: CASSASGETQYF. The CDR3 DNA is TGTGCCAGCAGCGCAAGCGGAGAGACCCAGTACTTC.

This chain uses TRBV7-3 with TRBJ1-1; the D gene is possibly TRBD1 (5 bases). Trimming took off 4 bases at V and 4 bases at J, with 13 bases between the two ends. Per the germline V gene, CDR1 is SGHTA and CDR2 is FQGTGA. The CDR3 length is 14 residues. This CDR3 reads CASSSFAGGTEAFF. CDR3 coding DNA: TGTGCCAGCAGCTCCTTTGCGGGGGGCACTGAAGCTTTCTTT.

This rearrangement joins TRBV28 to TRBJ1-5; 8 nucleotides agree with TRBD1. The CDR3 has 16 amino acids. The germline V gene has CDR1 MDHEN and CDR2 SYDVKM. The trim removed 2 bases at V and 2 bases at J, leaving 5 bases unmatched. CDR3 bases: TGTGCCAGCAGTTTACCCCTACAGGGGGGCAATCAGCCCCAGCATTTT. This gives the protein CASSLPLQGGNQPQHF. Using reference TRBV28 and TRBJ1-5 for the parts outside the CDR3, the full variable domain is DVKVTQSSRYLVKRTGEKVFLECVQDMDHENMFWYRQDPGLGLRLIYFSYDVKMKEKGDIPEGYSVSREKKERFSLILESASTNQTSMYLCASSLPLQGGNQPQHFGDGTRLSIL.

The V and J genes are TRBV7-3 and TRBJ1-4; no clear D. V lost 5 bases to trimming and J lost 6 bases, with 7 bases between them. Germline V CDR1 and CDR2: SGHTA, FQGTGA. The CDR3 loop spans 12 amino acids. The CDR3 nucleotides read TGTGCCAGCAGCGCAAGTGATGAAAAACTGTTTTTT. Encoded protein: CASSASDEKLFF.

This clonotype has just one count. The chain has TRBV24-1 and TRBJ2-7; TRBD1 is a possible D gene (5 bases). Trimming took 4 bases from V and 3 from J, leaving 12 bases between them. CDR3 length: 14 amino acids. Germline V lookup: CDR1 KGHDR, CDR2 SFDVKD. The CDR3 spells CATSDPGHLYEQYF. CDR3 coding DNA: TGTGCCACCAGTGACCCCGGACATCTCTACGAGCAGTACTTC.

The table lists this clonotype with many counts. The V gene is TRBV5-6, the J gene TRBJ2-3; 11 bases map to TRBD2. CDR3 size: 17 residues. CDR1 is SGHDT and CDR2 is YYEEEE in the germline V gene. Trimming at V came to 4 bases and at J to 2 bases, leaving 9 bases not matched to a gene. The CDR3 DNA follows: TGTGCCAGCAGCCCAAGGACTAGCGGGTCACTCACAGATACGCAGTATTTT. Translation: CASSPRTSGSLTDTQYF. The full variable domain, completed using reference TRBV5-6 and TRBJ2-3, is DAGVTQSPTHLIKTRGQQVTLRCSPKSGHDTVSWYQQALGQGPQFIFQYYEEEERQRGNFPDRFSGHQFPNYSSELNVNALLLGDSALYLCASSPRTSGSLTDTQYFGPGTRLTVL.

This sequence joins TRBV19 and TRBJ2-7; TRBD2 might be the D (7 bases). Trimming left V 9 bases short and J 3 bases short, with 24 bases between. From germline, CDR1 is LNHDA and CDR2 SQIVND (reference sequence). The CDR3 sequence is 16 residues long. CDR3 protein: CASSLGGGFLGYEQYF. CDR3 DNA: TGTGCCAGCAGTTTAGGGGGAGGGTTCCTAGGCTACGAGCAGTACTTC.

The chain combines TRBV10-3 with TRBJ2-3, with 9 nucleotides matching TRBD2. This CDR3 has 15 residues. V shed 5 bases, J shed 0 bases, and the junction held 3 bases outside the gene matches. The germline V gene has CDR1 ENHRY and CDR2 SYGVKD. CDR3 protein: CAISLSGGSTDTQYF. In nucleotides, the CDR3 is TGTGCCATCAGTCTAAGCGGGGGGAGCACAGATACGCAGTATTTT.